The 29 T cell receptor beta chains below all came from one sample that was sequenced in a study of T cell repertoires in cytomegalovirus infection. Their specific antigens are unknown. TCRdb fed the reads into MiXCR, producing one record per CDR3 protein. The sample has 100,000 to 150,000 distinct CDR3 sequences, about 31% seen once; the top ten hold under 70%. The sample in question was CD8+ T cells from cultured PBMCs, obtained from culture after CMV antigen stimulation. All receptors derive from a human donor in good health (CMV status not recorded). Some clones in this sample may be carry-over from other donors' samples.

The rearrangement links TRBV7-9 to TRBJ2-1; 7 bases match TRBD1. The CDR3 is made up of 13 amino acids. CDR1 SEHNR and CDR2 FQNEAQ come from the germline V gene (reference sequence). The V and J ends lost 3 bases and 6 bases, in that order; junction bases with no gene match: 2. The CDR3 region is CASSFAGGNEQFF. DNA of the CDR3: TGTGCCAGCAGCTTCGCAGGGGGCAATGAGCAGTTCTTC. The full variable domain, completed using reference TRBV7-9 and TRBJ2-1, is DTGVSQNPRHKITKRGQNVTFRCDPISEHNRLYWYRQTLGQGPEFLTYFQNEAQLEKSRLLSDRFSAERPKGSFSTLEIQRTEQGDSAMYLCASSFAGGNEQFFGPGTRLTVL.

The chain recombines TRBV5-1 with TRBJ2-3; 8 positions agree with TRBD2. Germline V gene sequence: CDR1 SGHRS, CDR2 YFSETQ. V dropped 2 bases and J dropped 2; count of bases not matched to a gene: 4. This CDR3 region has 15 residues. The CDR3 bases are TGCGCCAGCAGCTTTGTAGCGGGGTCCACAGATACGCAGTATTTT. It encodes CASSFVAGSTDTQYF. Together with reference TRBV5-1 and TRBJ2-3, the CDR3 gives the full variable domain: KAGVTQTPRYLIKTRGQQVTLSCSPISGHRSVSWYQQTPGQGLQFLFEYFSETQRNKGNFPGRFSGRQFSNSRSEMNVSTLELGDSALYLCASSFVAGSTDTQYFGPGTRLTVL.

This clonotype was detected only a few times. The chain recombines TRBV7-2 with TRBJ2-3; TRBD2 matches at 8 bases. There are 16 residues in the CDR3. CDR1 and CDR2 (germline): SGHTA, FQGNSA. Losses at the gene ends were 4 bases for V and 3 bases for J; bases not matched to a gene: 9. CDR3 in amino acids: CASSYLSGGSTDTQYF. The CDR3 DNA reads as TGTGCCAGCAGCTACCTAAGCGGGGGAAGTACAGATACGCAGTATTTT. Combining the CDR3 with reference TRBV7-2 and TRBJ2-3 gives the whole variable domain GAGVSQSPSNKVTEKGKDVELRCDPISGHTALYWYRQSLGQGLEFLIYFQGNSAPDKSGLPSDRFSAERTGGSVSTLTIQRTQQEDSAVYLCASSYLSGGSTDTQYFGPGTRLTVL.

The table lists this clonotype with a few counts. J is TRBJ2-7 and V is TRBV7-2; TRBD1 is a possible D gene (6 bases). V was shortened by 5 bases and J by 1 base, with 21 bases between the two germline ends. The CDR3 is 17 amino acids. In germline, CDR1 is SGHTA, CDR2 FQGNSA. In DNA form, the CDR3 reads TGTGCCAGCAGCCCATTGCTGGCAGGGGCAATATCCTACGAGCAGTACTTC. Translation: CASSPLLAGAISYEQYF. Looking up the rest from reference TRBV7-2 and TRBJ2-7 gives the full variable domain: GAGVSQSPSNKVTEKGKDVELRCDPISGHTALYWYRQSLGQGLEFLIYFQGNSAPDKSGLPSDRFSAERTGGSVSTLTIQRTQQEDSAVYLCASSPLLAGAISYEQYFGPGTRLTVT.

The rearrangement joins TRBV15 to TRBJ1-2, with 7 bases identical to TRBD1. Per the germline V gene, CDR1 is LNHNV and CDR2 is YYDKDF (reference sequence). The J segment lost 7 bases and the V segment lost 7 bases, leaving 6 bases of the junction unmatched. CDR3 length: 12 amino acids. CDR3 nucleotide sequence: TGTGCCACCAACGACAGGGCTAGTGGCTACACCTTC. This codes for CATNDRASGYTF.

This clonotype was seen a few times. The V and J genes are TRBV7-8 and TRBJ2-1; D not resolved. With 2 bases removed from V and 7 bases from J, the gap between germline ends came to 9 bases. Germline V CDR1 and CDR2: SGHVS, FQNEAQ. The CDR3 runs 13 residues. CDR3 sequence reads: CASSLTSRNEQFF. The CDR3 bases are TGTGCCAGCAGCTTAACCTCCCGGAATGAGCAGTTCTTC. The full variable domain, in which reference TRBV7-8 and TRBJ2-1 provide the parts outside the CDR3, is GAGVSQSPRYKVAKRGQDVALRCDPISGHVSLFWYQQALGQGPEFLTYFQNEAQLDKSGLPSDRFFAERPEGSVSTLKIQRTQQEDSAVYLCASSLTSRNEQFFGPGTRLTVL.

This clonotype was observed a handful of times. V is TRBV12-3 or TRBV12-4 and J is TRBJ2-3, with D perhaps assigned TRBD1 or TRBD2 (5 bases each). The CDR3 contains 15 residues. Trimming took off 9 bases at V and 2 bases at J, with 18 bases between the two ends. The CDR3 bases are TGTGCCAGTTCATCGGCAGGGAGATCCACAGATACGCAGTATTTT. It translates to CASSSAGRSTDTQYF.

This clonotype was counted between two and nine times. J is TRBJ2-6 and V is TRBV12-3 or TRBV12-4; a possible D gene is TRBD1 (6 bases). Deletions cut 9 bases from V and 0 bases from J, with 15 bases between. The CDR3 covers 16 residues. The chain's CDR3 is CASEGQQSSGANVLTF. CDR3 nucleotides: TGTGCCAGTGAAGGACAGCAAAGCTCTGGGGCCAACGTCCTGACTTTC.

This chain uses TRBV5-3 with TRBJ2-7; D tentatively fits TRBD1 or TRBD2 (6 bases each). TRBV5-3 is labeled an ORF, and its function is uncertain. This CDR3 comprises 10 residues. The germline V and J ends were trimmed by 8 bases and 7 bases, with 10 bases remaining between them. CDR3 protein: CASGGGEQYF. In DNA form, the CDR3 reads TGTGCCAGCGGAGGGGGAGAGCAGTACTTC.

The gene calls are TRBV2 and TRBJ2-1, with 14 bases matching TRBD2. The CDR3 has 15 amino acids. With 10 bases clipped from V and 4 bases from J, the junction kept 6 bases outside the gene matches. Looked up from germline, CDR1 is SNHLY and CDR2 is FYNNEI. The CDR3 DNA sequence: TGTGCCAACCCTGGACTAGCGGGGGGTTACAATGAGCAGTTCTTC. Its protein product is CANPGLAGGYNEQFF.

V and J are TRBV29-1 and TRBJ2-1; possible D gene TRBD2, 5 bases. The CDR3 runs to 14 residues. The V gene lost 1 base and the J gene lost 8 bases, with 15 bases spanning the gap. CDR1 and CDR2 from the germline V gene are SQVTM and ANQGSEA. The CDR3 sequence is CSVEGFQSSDEQFF. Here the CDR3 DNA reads TGCAGCGTTGAAGGTTTTCAGAGTAGCGATGAGCAGTTCTTC.

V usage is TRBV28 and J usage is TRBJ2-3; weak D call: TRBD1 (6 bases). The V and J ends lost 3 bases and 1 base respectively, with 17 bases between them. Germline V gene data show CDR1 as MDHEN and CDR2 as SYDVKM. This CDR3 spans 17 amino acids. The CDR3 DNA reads TGTGCCAGCAGTTTGCCCCCACAGGGAGAGGGCACAGATACGCAGTATTTT. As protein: CASSLPPQGEGTDTQYF.

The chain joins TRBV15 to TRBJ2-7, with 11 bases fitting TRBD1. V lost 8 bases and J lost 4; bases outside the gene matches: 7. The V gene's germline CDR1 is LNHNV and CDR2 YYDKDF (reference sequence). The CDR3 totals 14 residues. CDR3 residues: CATARDRGEYEQYF. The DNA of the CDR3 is TGTGCCACCGCACGGGACAGGGGGGAATACGAGCAGTACTTC.

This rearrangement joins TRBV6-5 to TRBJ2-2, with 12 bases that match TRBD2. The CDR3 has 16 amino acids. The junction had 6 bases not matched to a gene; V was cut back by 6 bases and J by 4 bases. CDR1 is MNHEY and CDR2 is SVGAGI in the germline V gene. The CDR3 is CASSPGLAGSTGELFF. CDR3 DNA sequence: TGTGCCAGCAGCCCCGGACTAGCGGGGAGCACCGGGGAGCTGTTTTTT.

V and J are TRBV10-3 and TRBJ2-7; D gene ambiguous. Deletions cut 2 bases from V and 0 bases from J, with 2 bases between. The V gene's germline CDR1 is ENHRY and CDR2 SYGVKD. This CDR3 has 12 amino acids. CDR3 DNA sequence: TGTGCCATCAGTGAGGGCTCCTACGAGCAGTACTTC. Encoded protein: CAISEGSYEQYF.

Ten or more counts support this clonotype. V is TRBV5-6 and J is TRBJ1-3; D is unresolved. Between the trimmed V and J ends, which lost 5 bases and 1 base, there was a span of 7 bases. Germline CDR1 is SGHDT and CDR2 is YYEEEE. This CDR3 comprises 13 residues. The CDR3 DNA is TGTGCCAGCAGGACTCCTTCTGGAAACACCATATATTTT. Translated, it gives CASRTPSGNTIYF.

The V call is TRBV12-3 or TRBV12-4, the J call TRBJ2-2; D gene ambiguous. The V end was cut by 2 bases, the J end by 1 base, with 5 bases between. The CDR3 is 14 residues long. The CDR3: CASSLFMNTGELFF. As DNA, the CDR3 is TGTGCCAGCAGTTTATTTATGAACACCGGGGAGCTGTTTTTT.

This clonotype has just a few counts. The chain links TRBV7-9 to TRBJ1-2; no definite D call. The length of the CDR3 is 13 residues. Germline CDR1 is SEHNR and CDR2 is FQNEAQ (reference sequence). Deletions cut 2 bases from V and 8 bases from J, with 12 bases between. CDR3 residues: CASSLTESLGYTF. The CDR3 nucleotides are TGTGCCAGCAGCTTAACAGAGTCGTTGGGCTACACCTTC. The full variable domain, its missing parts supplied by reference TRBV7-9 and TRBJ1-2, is DTGVSQNPRHKITKRGQNVTFRCDPISEHNRLYWYRQTLGQGPEFLTYFQNEAQLEKSRLLSDRFSAERPKGSFSTLEIQRTEQGDSAMYLCASSLTESLGYTFGSGTRLTVV.

Here the CDR3 DNA reads TGCGCCAGCAGCCAAGAATCCCTTGTTGAGGACAGCATTTCACCCCTCCACTTT. Translation: CASSQESLVEDSISPLHF. This chain joins TRBV4-1 and TRBJ1-6; D might be TRBD1 (6 bases). Trimming removed 0 bases at V and 9 bases at J, with 21 bases between. The germline CDR1 and CDR2 sequences are MGHRA and YSYEKL. CDR3 length: 18 residues.

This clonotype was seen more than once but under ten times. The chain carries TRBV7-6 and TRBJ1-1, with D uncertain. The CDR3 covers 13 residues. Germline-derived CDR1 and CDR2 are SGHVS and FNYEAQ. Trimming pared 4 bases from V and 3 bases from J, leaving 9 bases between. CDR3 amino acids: CASSYDTYTEAFF. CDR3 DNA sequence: TGTGCCAGCAGCTACGACACCTACACTGAAGCTTTCTTT.

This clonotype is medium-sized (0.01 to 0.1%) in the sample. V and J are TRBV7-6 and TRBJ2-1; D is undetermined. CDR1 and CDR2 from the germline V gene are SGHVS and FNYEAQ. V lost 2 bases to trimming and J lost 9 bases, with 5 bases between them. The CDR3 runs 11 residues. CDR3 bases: TGTGCCAGCAGCTTAAATACTGAGCAGTTCTTC. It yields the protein CASSLNTEQFF.

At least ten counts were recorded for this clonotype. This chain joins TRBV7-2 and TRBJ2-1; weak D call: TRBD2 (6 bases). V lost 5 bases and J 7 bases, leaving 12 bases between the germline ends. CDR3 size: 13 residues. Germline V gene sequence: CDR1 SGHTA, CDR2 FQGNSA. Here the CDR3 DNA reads TGTGCCAGCAGCCAGGGACTGATGAATGAGCAGTTCTTC. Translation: CASSQGLMNEQFF.

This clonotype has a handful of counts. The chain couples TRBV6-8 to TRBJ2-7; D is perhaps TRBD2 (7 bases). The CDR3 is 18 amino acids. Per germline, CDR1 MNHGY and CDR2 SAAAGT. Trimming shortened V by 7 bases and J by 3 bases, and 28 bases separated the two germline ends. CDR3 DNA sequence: TGTGCCAGCAAGAGAGACAGCGGGGACACCAACTATTTCTACGAGCAGTACTTC. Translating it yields CASKRDSGDTNYFYEQYF.

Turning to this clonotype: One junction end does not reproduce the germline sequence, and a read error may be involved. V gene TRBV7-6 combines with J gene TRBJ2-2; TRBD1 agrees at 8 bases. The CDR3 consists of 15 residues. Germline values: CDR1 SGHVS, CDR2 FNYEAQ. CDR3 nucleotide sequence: TGTGCTAGCAGGGAACAGGGGGACAATACCGGGGAGCTGTTTTTT. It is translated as CASREQGDNTGELFF.

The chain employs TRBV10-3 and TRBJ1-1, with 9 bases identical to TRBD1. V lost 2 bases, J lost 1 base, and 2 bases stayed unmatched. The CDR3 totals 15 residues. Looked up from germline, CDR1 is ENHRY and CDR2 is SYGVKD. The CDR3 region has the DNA TGTGCCATCAGTGAGACGGGACAGGGGAACACTGAAGCTTTCTTT. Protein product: CAISETGQGNTEAFF.

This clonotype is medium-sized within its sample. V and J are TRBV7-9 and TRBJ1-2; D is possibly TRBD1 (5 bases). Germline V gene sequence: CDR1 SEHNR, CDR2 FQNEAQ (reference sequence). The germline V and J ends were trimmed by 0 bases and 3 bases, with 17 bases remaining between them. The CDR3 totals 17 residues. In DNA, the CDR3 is TGTGCCAGCAGCTTAGCGGGGACGACCGAAGCGTACTATGGCTACACCTTC. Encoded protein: CASSLAGTTEAYYGYTF.

The CDR3 nucleotides are TGTGCCAGCAGTGAAGAGAAAACCACTGAAGCTTTCTTT. Translating it yields CASSEEKTTEAFF. The V gene is TRBV2, the J gene TRBJ1-1, with no clear D. Germline lookup yields CDR1 SNHLY and CDR2 FYNNEI. The CDR3 length is 13 residues. Trimming took 1 base from V and 4 from J, leaving 7 bases between them.

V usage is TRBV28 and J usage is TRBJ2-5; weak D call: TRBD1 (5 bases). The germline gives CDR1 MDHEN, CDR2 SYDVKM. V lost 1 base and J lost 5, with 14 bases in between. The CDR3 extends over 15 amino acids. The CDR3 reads CASSLSLGPQETQYF. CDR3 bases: TGTGCCAGCAGTTTATCGTTGGGGCCCCAGGAGACCCAGTACTTC.

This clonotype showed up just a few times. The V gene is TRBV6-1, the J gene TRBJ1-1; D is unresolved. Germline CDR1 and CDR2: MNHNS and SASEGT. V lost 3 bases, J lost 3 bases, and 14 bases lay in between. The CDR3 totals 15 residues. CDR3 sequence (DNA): TGTGCCAGCAGTGAGGACGTTGGATTCGACACTGAAGCTTTCTTT. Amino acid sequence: CASSEDVGFDTEAFF.